One TCR beta chain is described in this entry. The antigen remains undetermined. Germline values: CDR1 SGHNT, CDR2 YYREEE (reference sequence). The CDR3 runs 14 residues. V shed 0 bases and J shed 1 base, with 6 bases lying between them. The sample comes from a study of vaccination and CD4 T cells after COVID-19. Study-level information: For control cultures, the treatment was a CEFX pool, an HIV-1 Nef pool, or no peptide. Study-level points and caveats: A nonsignificant rise from approximately 21 to 38 was seen in the median number of SARS-CoV-2-reactive clonotypes.

Oncomine TCR Beta short-read sequencing was applied to DNA from cultured CD4+ T cells. From the PCR reads, TCRdb called clonotypes with MiXCR, one entry per CDR3 protein. The data contain about 3,900 distinct CDR3 sequences, 15% to 20% of them singletons. Treatment defined: roughly 10-day PBMC culture with coronavirus spike peptide pools or control peptides (ViraFEST assay). The culture of two million PBMCs per well included approximately 10 IU/ml IL-2 and roughly 9.7 ug/ml peptide pools. Sequenced: CD4+ T cells from blood, cultured in vitro. V and J are TRBV5-4 and TRBJ2-3; D might be TRBD1 (5 bases). The receptor was isolated from a human donor who had recovered from COVID-19. The CDR3 protein is CASSLEGGTDTQYF. The CDR3 coding sequence is TGTGCCAGCAGCTTGGAAGGGGGCACAGATACGCAGTATTTT.